One and the same sample provided the 31 T cell receptor beta chains below, sequenced in a study of T-cell reconstitution after alpha-beta-depleted transplantation in children. During its preparation, the TCRbeta library received unique molecular identifiers. TCRdb ran MiXCR on the PCR reads and lists one entry per CDR3 protein. Found here are fewer than 750,000 distinct CDR3 sequences, about 21% of them singletons; the top ten hold 13% to 15%. This specimen was PBMCs, mostly from graft donor cells, taken 360 days after TCRalphabeta/CD19-depleted stem cell transplant. The receptors derive from a boy less than two years old who had a stem cell transplant for acute myeloid leukemia, so the T cells may come from the graft donor.

Remarks on this clonotype: This could be a read error, since a much larger clone is one nucleotide away. The chain recombines TRBV5-1 with TRBJ2-3; D ambiguous. CDR1 is SGHRS, CDR2 YFSETQ, per germline. This CDR3 contains 11 residues. The CDR3 DNA follows: TGCGTCAGCAGCGCAATGGATACGCAGTATTTT. Residues: CVSSAMDTQYF. The full variable domain, in which reference TRBV5-1 and TRBJ2-3 provide the parts outside the CDR3, is KAGVTQTPRYLIKTRGQQVTLSCSPISGHRSVSWYQQTPGQGLQFLFEYFSETQRNKGNFPGRFSGRQFSNSRSEMNVSTLELGDSALYLCVSSAMDTQYFGPGTRLTVL.

This clonotype was recorded at least ten times. V and J are TRBV2 and TRBJ2-3, with D perhaps TRBD2 (5 bases). V was trimmed by 8 bases and J by 0 bases, leaving 9 bases between them. Germline V gene lookup returns CDR1 SNHLY and CDR2 FYNNEI. The CDR3 runs to 13 residues. Here the CDR3 DNA reads TGTGCCAGCGGACTGGCTAGCACAGATACGCAGTATTTT. Its translation: CASGLASTDTQYF.

This clonotype was seen repeatedly, ten times or more. This rearrangement joins TRBV25-1 to TRBJ2-1, with 8 bases identical to TRBD1. CDR3 length equals 12 residues. Germline lookup yields CDR1 MGHDK and CDR2 SYGVNS. Losses at the gene ends were 1 base for V and 12 bases for J; bases not matched to a gene: 2. CDR3 nucleotides: TGTGCCAGCAGTGAATGGACAGGGATGCAGTTCTTC. Protein product: CASSEWTGMQFF.

The sample holds a few counts of this clonotype. The chain joins TRBV25-1 to TRBJ2-5, with TRBD1 matching 9 bases. CDR3 length: 15 residues. The trim removed 1 base at V and 3 bases at J, leaving 3 bases unmatched. Germline values: CDR1 MGHDK, CDR2 SYGVNS. The CDR3 nucleotides are TGTGCCAGCAGTGAATTTGGACAGGGGAAAGAGACCCAGTACTTC. This codes for CASSEFGQGKETQYF. Full variable domain (missing parts from reference TRBV25-1 and TRBJ2-5): EADIYQTPRYLVIGTGKKITLECSQTMGHDKMYWYQQDPGMELHLIHYSYGVNSTEKGDLSSESTVSRIRTEHFPLTLESARPSHTSQYLCASSEFGQGKETQYFGPGTRLLVL.

This clonotype was counted ten times or more. The chain has TRBV13 and TRBJ2-1, with D possibly TRBD1 on 5 matching bases. The CDR3 has 13 residues. Looked up from germline, CDR1 is PRHDT and CDR2 is FYEKMQ (reference sequence). Trimming pared 5 bases from V and 5 bases from J, leaving 10 bases between. The CDR3, as DNA: TGTGCCAGCAGCCCCCCCAGGGACAATGAGCAGTTCTTC. It yields the protein CASSPPRDNEQFF.

The chain recombines TRBV5-1 with TRBJ1-4; no definite D call. The CDR3 covers 13 residues. The germline V gene has CDR1 SGHRS and CDR2 YFSETQ. V shed 5 bases and J shed 8 bases, with 13 bases lying between them. The CDR3: CASSPDAREKLFF. The CDR3 region has the DNA TGCGCCAGCAGTCCGGATGCTCGAGAAAAACTGTTTTTT.

This clonotype appeared a few times. The J gene is TRBJ2-5, the V gene TRBV12-3 or TRBV12-4, with TRBD2 matching 9 bases. The junction had 13 bases not matched to a gene; V was cut back by 7 bases and J by 4 bases. The CDR3 consists of 16 residues. The CDR3 nucleotides read TGTGCCAGCACCATAAGGCTAGCGGGGAGCGGAGAGACCCAGTACTTC. This codes for CASTIRLAGSGETQYF.

The V and J genes are TRBV5-1 and TRBJ2-5; D could derive from TRBD1 or TRBD2 (5 bases each). The CDR3 contains 16 residues. V gave up 4 bases and J gave up 2 bases, with 18 bases separating them. The V gene's germline CDR1 is SGHRS and CDR2 YFSETQ. The DNA of the CDR3 is TGCGCCAGCAGCCGGGCCGGGACCGCCCAACAAGAGACCCAGTACTTC. This codes for CASSRAGTAQQETQYF.

This clonotype was observed a few times. The V call is TRBV7-2, the J call TRBJ2-3, with 10 bases identical to TRBD2. The CDR3 sequence is 17 residues long. The trim removed 1 base at V and 3 bases at J, leaving 7 bases unmatched. Germline loops: CDR1 SGHTA, CDR2 FQGNSA. DNA of the CDR3: TGTGCCAGCAGCTTAGGCCCCAGCGGGGGGGCAACAGATACGCAGTATTTT. Amino acid sequence: CASSLGPSGGATDTQYF.

This clonotype was seen a few times. The V and J genes are TRBV20-1 and TRBJ2-7, with D tentatively TRBD2 (5 bases). The CDR3 covers 13 residues. Trimming removed 4 bases from V and 5 bases from J, with 15 bases in between. Germline-derived CDR1 and CDR2 are DFQATT and SNEGSKA (reference sequence). The CDR3 DNA reads TGCAGTGCTACCTCCCCGGGGATTCACGAGCAGTACTTC. This encodes CSATSPGIHEQYF.

This chain uses TRBV5-1 with TRBJ1-2; TRBD1 is a possible D gene (6 bases). Deletions cut 0 bases from V and 3 bases from J, with 9 bases between. The germline CDR1 and CDR2 sequences are SGHRS and YFSETQ. This CDR3 is 14 amino acids long. The CDR3 DNA follows: TGCGCCAGCAGCTTGGTGACAGGAGACTATGGCTACACCTTC. It specifies CASSLVTGDYGYTF.

This chain uses TRBV29-1 with TRBJ2-7; 9 bases are a match to TRBD2. Unmatched junction bases numbered 21, after V lost 3 bases and J lost 9 bases. The CDR3 consists of 17 residues. Germline CDR1 and CDR2: SQVTM and ANQGSEA. CDR3: CSVEMPCGRGASKGQYF. The CDR3 DNA reads TGCAGCGTTGAGATGCCATGCGGGAGGGGGGCATCTAAAGGGCAGTACTTC.

The CDR3 bases are TGTGCCAGCAGCTTTCGGACAGCCACAGATACGCAGTATTTT. It yields the protein CASSFRTATDTQYF. V and J are TRBV7-2 and TRBJ2-3; the D gene is possibly TRBD1 (6 bases). The CDR3 is 14 amino acids. Germline lookup yields CDR1 SGHTA and CDR2 FQGNSA. Deletions cut 3 bases from V and 2 bases from J, with 9 bases between.

The chain carries TRBV28 and TRBJ2-7, with 9 positions matching TRBD2. Germline V gene lookup returns CDR1 MDHEN and CDR2 SYDVKM. The J segment lost 2 bases and the V segment lost 9 bases, leaving 5 bases of the junction unmatched. The CDR3 runs 13 residues. This chain's CDR3 is CASRLAATYEQYV. CDR3 nucleotides: TGTGCCAGTCGACTAGCGGCAACCTACGAGCAGTACGTC.

This chain links TRBV5-6 with TRBJ2-5, with D tentatively TRBD2 (5 bases). CDR1 is SGHDT and CDR2 is YYEEEE in the germline V gene. This CDR3 comprises 13 residues. V was cut by 1 base and J by 6 bases, with 10 bases left in between. CDR3 sequence: CASSLRELQTQYF. CDR3 nucleotides: TGTGCCAGCAGCTTGAGGGAGTTACAGACCCAGTACTTC.

The chain carries TRBV12-3 or TRBV12-4 and TRBJ2-1; TRBD1 or TRBD2 may be the D gene (5 bases each). The CDR3 consists of 15 residues. Trimming left V 1 base short and J 8 bases short, with 15 bases between. The CDR3 loop is CASSLGDPGVHEQFF. The DNA for the CDR3 is TGTGCCAGCAGTTTAGGGGACCCGGGTGTCCATGAGCAGTTCTTC.

The CDR3 sequence is CATSRDRSSGNTIYF. The CDR3 nucleotides are TGTGCCACCAGCAGAGATAGGAGCTCTGGAAACACCATATATTTT. The chain couples TRBV15 to TRBJ1-3, with no clear D. Looked up from germline, CDR1 is LNHNV and CDR2 is YYDKDF (reference sequence). This CDR3 has 15 amino acids. The V end lost 0 bases, the J end lost 0 bases, and 6 bases lay between the germline ends.

This chain joins TRBV12-3 or TRBV12-4 and TRBJ2-7; D is perhaps TRBD1 (5 bases). This CDR3 has 13 amino acids. V lost 5 bases to trimming and J lost 2 bases, with 10 bases between them. The CDR3 reads CASSKGPTYEQYF. DNA for the CDR3: TGTGCCAGCAGTAAGGGGCCAACCTACGAGCAGTACTTC.

V and J are TRBV25-1 and TRBJ2-7; D unresolved. The V end was cut by 3 bases, the J end by 4 bases, with 7 bases between. Germline CDR1 reads MGHDK; CDR2 reads SYGVNS. This CDR3 has 12 residues. The DNA of the CDR3 is TGTGCCAGCAGTGATAAAGGTTACGAGCAGTACGTC. Translating it yields CASSDKGYEQYV.

This clonotype was recorded at least ten times. The chain employs TRBV21-1 and TRBJ2-1; the table names TRBD1, a call not compared with the DNA. TRBV21-1 is a documented pseudogene. The CDR3 contains 17 residues. CDR3 residues: CASSSLAWGLRYNEQFF. Written as DNA, the CDR3 is TGTGCCAGCAGCTCACTCGCATGGGGGCTTAGGTACAATGAGCAGTTCTTC.

This clonotype has at least ten counts. This sequence joins TRBV4-3 and TRBJ2-2; the match to TRBD2 covers 13 bases. CDR3 length equals 17 residues. V lost 4 bases to trimming and J lost 3 bases; unmatched junction nucleotides: 5. Germline assignment: CDR1 LGHNA and CDR2 YSLEER. The CDR3 reads CASSPGLAGDYTGELFF. CDR3 coding DNA: TGCGCCAGCAGCCCCGGACTAGCGGGGGACTACACCGGGGAGCTGTTTTTT.

This clonotype was recorded many times. This rearrangement joins TRBV7-9 to TRBJ2-3; no reliable D call. The CDR3 length is 12 residues. The germline gives CDR1 SEHNR, CDR2 FQNEAQ (reference sequence). V was shortened by 5 bases and J by 9 bases, with 12 bases between the two germline ends. In DNA, the CDR3 is TGTGCCAGCAGCCCGGGTGGTTCGACGCAGTATTTT. As protein: CASSPGGSTQYF.

The chain has TRBV20-1 and TRBJ2-3; a possible D gene is TRBD2 (6 bases). CDR1 and CDR2 (germline): DFQATT, SNEGSKA (reference sequence). The ends were cut back, 6 bases at V and 4 bases at J, with 20 bases in the middle. The CDR3 consists of 15 residues. The DNA for the CDR3 is TGCAGTGCACAAGGGGCCGGGGGTGGAGCAGATACGCAGTATTTT. Encoded protein: CSAQGAGGGADTQYF.

In its sample, this clonotype was seen a few times. This rearrangement joins TRBV5-6 to TRBJ2-3; unclear D gene. CDR1 and CDR2 (germline): SGHDT, YYEEEE. This CDR3 is 16 amino acids long. V lost 2 bases and J lost 0, with 13 bases in between. The CDR3 loop reads CASSFPPPRSTDTQYF. CDR3 DNA: TGTGCCAGCAGCTTTCCCCCCCCCAGAAGCACAGATACGCAGTATTTT.

This clonotype was counted many times. The chain links TRBV4-1 to TRBJ2-3, with D possibly being TRBD1 or TRBD2 (6 bases each). The CDR3 contains 16 residues. The V gene lost 3 bases and the J gene lost 0 bases, with 13 bases spanning the gap. CDR1 MGHRA and CDR2 YSYEKL come from the germline V gene. CDR3 sequence reads: CASSHDTGTSTDTQYF. The CDR3 DNA reads as TGCGCCAGCAGCCACGATACAGGGACTAGCACAGATACGCAGTATTTT.

In DNA form, the CDR3 reads TGCAGTGCTAGGCCCCAGGGTGGGAATCAGCCCCAGCATTTT. Encoded protein: CSARPQGGNQPQHF. This chain joins TRBV20-1 and TRBJ1-5, with D maybe TRBD1 (5 bases). The CDR3 totals 14 residues. V dropped 3 bases and J dropped 4 bases, with 13 bases sitting between them. The germline CDR1 and CDR2 sequences are DFQATT and SNEGSKA (reference sequence).

The rearrangement uses TRBV7-8 and TRBJ2-3; D is unclear. The V end lost 5 bases, the J end lost 0 bases, and 12 bases lay between the germline ends. The CDR3 length is 15 residues. CDR1 is SGHVS, CDR2 FQNEAQ, per germline. The CDR3 DNA reads TGTGCCAGCAGCCACGAAGCAGCTAGCACAGATACGCAGTATTTT. As protein: CASSHEAASTDTQYF.

This clonotype was found a few times. The chain carries TRBV5-1 and TRBJ1-5; TRBD1 matches 7 bases. V was clipped by 0 bases and J by 5 bases; unmatched bases: 8. The CDR3 length is 16 residues. Germline V gives CDR1 SGHRS, CDR2 YFSETQ. CDR3 region: CASSLDPTGMDQPQHF. The DNA of the CDR3 is TGCGCCAGCAGCTTGGACCCGACAGGGATGGATCAGCCCCAGCATTTT.

The CDR3 region is CASSARRPPYEQYF. The CDR3 bases are TGTGCCAGCAGCGCACGTCGACCGCCCTACGAGCAGTACTTC. J is TRBJ2-7 and V is TRBV7-9; D is unresolved. This CDR3 has 14 amino acids. Per the germline V gene, CDR1 is SEHNR and CDR2 is FQNEAQ (reference sequence). Trimming took 5 bases from V and 2 from J, leaving 13 bases between them.

The chain is built from TRBV20-1 and TRBJ2-7; TRBD1 is a possible D gene (6 bases). Deletions cut 1 base from V and 3 bases from J, with 7 bases between. Looked up from germline, CDR1 is DFQATT and CDR2 is SNEGSKA (reference sequence). CDR3 length: 12 amino acids. CDR3 residues: CSARGQDYEQYV. The CDR3 nucleotides are TGCAGTGCTAGAGGACAGGACTACGAGCAGTACGTC.

The J gene is TRBJ1-4, the V gene TRBV12-3 or TRBV12-4; 7 bases match TRBD1. The V and J ends lost 1 base and 6 bases, in that order; junction bases with no gene match: 5. The CDR3 sequence is 15 residues long. This chain's CDR3 is CASSLEGARDEKLFF. CDR3 nucleotides: TGTGCCAGCAGTTTAGAGGGGGCAAGGGATGAAAAACTGTTTTTT.